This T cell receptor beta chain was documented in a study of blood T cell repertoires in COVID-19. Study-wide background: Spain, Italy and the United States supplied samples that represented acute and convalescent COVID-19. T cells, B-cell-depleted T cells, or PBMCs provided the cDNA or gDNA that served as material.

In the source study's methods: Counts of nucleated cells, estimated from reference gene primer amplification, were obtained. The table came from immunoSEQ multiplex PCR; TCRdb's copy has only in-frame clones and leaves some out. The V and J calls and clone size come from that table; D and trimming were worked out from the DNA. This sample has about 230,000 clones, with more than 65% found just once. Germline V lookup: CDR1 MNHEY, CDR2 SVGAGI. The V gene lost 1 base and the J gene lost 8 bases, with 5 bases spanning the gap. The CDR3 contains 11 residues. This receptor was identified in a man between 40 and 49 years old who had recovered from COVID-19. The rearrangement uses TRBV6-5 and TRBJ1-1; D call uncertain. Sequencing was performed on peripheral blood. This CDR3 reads CASSYWLEAFF. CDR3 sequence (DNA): TGTGCCAGCAGTTACTGGCTCGAAGCTTTCTTT.